The entry below describes one TCR beta chain. Its antigen remains unidentified. Each TCR beta library was made by quantitative 5'-RACE that incorporated molecular barcodes. TCRdb independently ran MiXCR on the 5' RACE reads; one entry per CDR3 protein. The sample includes fewer than 750,000 distinct CDR3 sequences, around 20% of them seen just once. This specimen comes from a study of CD8 T cells in ankylosing spondylitis. Study-level points and caveats: Existing reports had already noted some motif variants in reactive arthritis synovial fluid and blood. A motif in TCR beta, a set of several highly homologous variants, appeared characteristic of ankylosing spondylitis blood. Disease-linked clones bore a CD8+ phenotype, appearing relatively rarely in peripheral blood. Enrichment of disease-linked clones was reportedly significant in matched ankylosing spondylitis synovial fluid.

The sample taken for sequencing was blood, either unsorted or a sorted T cell fraction (not recorded which). The sequence came from a male donor with ankylosing spondylitis.

CDR3: CASSFEQGATEAFF. The DNA of the CDR3 is TGCGCCAGCAGCTTCGAACAGGGGGCTACTGAAGCTTTCTTT. The chain has TRBV5-1 and TRBJ1-1; 9 nucleotides match TRBD1. V dropped 2 bases and J dropped 5; count of bases not matched to a gene: 4. CDR3 size: 14 residues. Germline-derived CDR1 and CDR2 are SGHRS and YFSETQ. Combining the CDR3 with reference TRBV5-1 and TRBJ1-1 gives the whole variable domain KAGVTQTPRYLIKTRGQQVTLSCSPISGHRSVSWYQQTPGQGLQFLFEYFSETQRNKGNFPGRFSGRQFSNSRSEMNVSTLELGDSALYLCASSFEQGATEAFFGQGTRLTVV.